These T cell receptor beta chains were read from a single sample in a study of blood T cell repertoires in COVID-19. Produced via immunoSEQ multiplex PCR; TCRdb's table is partial and in-frame only. This repertoire shows fewer than 200,000 clones, roughly four fifths found once; its top ten account for roughly 7.1%. Source material: peripheral blood. The source of these receptors is a man aged 35-49 years who had recovered from COVID-19. CDR3s leave out the opening cysteine and the closing phenylalanine or tryptophan. The order of the fields is J gene, V gene, D gene, CDR3 length, CDR3 protein. The D gene is left open where the match is weak.

TRBJ2-1 | TRBV28 | TRBD2 | 13 | ASSLSGSSYNEQF
TRBJ2-7 | TRBV6-2/TRBV6-3 | TRBD2 | 13 | ASSSRTSGYDEQY
TRBJ2-6 | TRBV29-1 | NA | 16 | SVESSRPLLSGANVLT
TRBJ2-4 | TRBV6-2/TRBV6-3 | TRBD2 | 16 | ASSYSGLAGVRENIQY
TRBJ2-2 | TRBV5-6 | TRBD2 | 14 | ASSWSGTSGTGELF
TRBJ2-2 | TRBV2 | TRBD2 | 12 | ASGWTSGSRELF
TRBJ1-1 | TRBV4-2 | NA | 11 | ASSQEAGIEAF
TRBJ2-5 | TRBV2 | NA | 10 | ASRTNSETQY
TRBJ1-2 | TRBV28 | NA | 12 | ASSFTSFNYGYT
TRBJ2-1 | TRBV24-1 | NA | 15 | ATSDFQKDSPHNEQF
TRBJ1-2 | TRBV7-9 | TRBD1 | 13 | ASSNPGQANYGYT
TRBJ2-5 | TRBV24-1 | TRBD2 | 10 | AVRGGGETQY
TRBJ2-1 | TRBV11-2 | TRBD2 | 12 | ASSASGGIREQF
TRBJ2-5 | TRBV5-1 | NA | 11 | ASSPDRQETQY
TRBJ2-5 | TRBV13 | NA | 10 | ASSSQIGTQY
TRBJ1-1 | TRBV6-2/TRBV6-3 | TRBD1 | 14 | ASSYGDRPLNTEAF
TRBJ2-1 | TRBV24-1 | TRBD2 | 13 | ATRAGLAGANEQF
TRBJ1-2 | TRBV12-3/TRBV12-4 | TRBD1 | 11 | ASSSRDRYGYT
TRBJ2-3 | TRBV4-3 | TRBD1 | 15 | ASSQDPPGGATDTQY
TRBJ2-6 | TRBV9 | NA | 14 | ASSGHSSSGANVLT
TRBJ1-6 | TRBV3-1/TRBV3-2 | TRBD1 | 12 | ASSLTGSGSPLH
TRBJ1-2 | TRBV7-9 | TRBD1 | 12 | ASSLAGQGGGYT
TRBJ1-1 | TRBV5-4 | TRBD1 | 12 | ASSPKTGDLEAF
TRBJ2-2 | TRBV5-6 | TRBD2 | 12 | ASSLSGGSGELF